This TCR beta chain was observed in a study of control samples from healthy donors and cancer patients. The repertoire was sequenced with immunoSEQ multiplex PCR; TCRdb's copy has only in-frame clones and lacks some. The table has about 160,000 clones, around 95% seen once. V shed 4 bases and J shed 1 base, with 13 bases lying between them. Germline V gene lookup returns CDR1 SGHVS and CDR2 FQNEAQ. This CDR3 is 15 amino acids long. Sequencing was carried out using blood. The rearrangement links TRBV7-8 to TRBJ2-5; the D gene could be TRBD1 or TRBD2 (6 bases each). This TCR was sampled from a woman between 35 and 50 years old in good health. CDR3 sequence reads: CASSYLQGGQETQYF. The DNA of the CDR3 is TGTGCCAGCAGCTATCTACAGGGAGGCCAAGAGACCCAGTACTTC. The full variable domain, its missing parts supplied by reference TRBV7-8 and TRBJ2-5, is GAGVSQSPRYKVAKRGQDVALRCDPISGHVSLFWYQQALGQGPEFLTYFQNEAQLDKSGLPSDRFFAERPEGSVSTLKIQRTQQEDSAVYLCASSYLQGGQETQYFGPGTRLLVL.